Below are 11 T cell receptor beta chains sequenced from a single sample in a study of shared clonotypes between healthy human individuals. The method was immunoSEQ multiplex PCR; TCRdb's version includes in-frame clones alone and lacks a portion of them. This table holds some 1,900,000 clones, approximately 95% found once. Naive CD8 cells, CD45RO-negative and positively selected for CCR7, excluded terminally differentiated effector memory CD45RA+ cells. Sequenced input: naive CD8+ T cells sorted from blood. Receptors originate from a man aged 18-30 years in good health.

V usage is TRBV19 and J usage is TRBJ2-2; D gene unclear. Trimming stripped 5 bases from V and 4 bases from J, with 8 bases between. From germline, CDR1 is LNHDA and CDR2 SQIVND (reference sequence). The CDR3 is 13 amino acids. CDR3 DNA sequence: TGTGCCAGTAGTGTCCCGAGCACCGGGGAGCTGTTTTTT. Encoded protein: CASSVPSTGELFF.

This rearrangement joins TRBV11-2 to TRBJ2-1, with TRBD2 identical over 12 bases. Unmatched junction bases numbered 3, after V lost 1 base and J lost 8 bases. Germline V gene data show CDR1 as SGHAT and CDR2 as FQNNGV. The CDR3 consists of 15 residues. The CDR3, as DNA: TGTGCCAGCAGCTTAGGGCTAGCGGGGGGGCATGAGCAGTTCTTC. Its protein product is CASSLGLAGGHEQFF.

The chain recombines TRBV28 with TRBJ2-5; D not resolved. Germline-derived CDR1 and CDR2 are MDHEN and SYDVKM. Trimming cost V 6 bases and J 5 bases, with 16 bases left between them. CDR3 length: 14 residues. CDR3 sequence reads: CASSSEPPAETQYF. The DNA for the CDR3 is TGTGCCAGCAGCTCAGAACCCCCGGCGGAGACCCAGTACTTC.

The J gene is TRBJ2-7, the V gene TRBV5-1, with D possibly TRBD1 on 7 matching bases. The CDR3 loop spans 14 amino acids. In germline, CDR1 is SGHRS, CDR2 YFSETQ. V was clipped by 0 bases and J by 6 bases, with 13 bases between them. CDR3 DNA sequence: TGCGCCAGCAGCTTGGCAGGTCAGGGGGGCGAGCAGTACTTC. Translation: CASSLAGQGGEQYF.

V is TRBV4-3 and J is TRBJ2-1, with 7 positions matching TRBD1. The CDR3 runs 14 residues. In germline, CDR1 is LGHNA, CDR2 YSLEER. The V segment lost 4 bases and the J segment 5 bases; nucleotides outside the gene matches: 5. The CDR3 protein is CASSPGQANNEQFF. The CDR3 DNA sequence: TGCGCCAGCAGCCCAGGACAGGCGAACAATGAGCAGTTCTTC.

V is TRBV7-9 and J is TRBJ2-3; the D gene is possibly TRBD2 (5 bases). V lost 2 bases and J 4 bases, leaving 7 bases between the germline ends. CDR1 and CDR2 (germline): SEHNR, FQNEAQ (reference sequence). The CDR3 extends over 13 amino acids. For the CDR3, the DNA is TGTGCCAGCAGCTTAATCGGGGCAGATACGCAGTATTTT. Translating gives CASSLIGADTQYF.

The chain uses TRBV14 and TRBJ2-3; 7 positions match TRBD2. Germline CDR1 is SGHDN and CDR2 is FVKESK. The CDR3 has 15 amino acids. The V gene end was trimmed by 1 base and the J gene end by 2 bases; junction bases not matched to a gene: 3. CDR3 bases: TGTGCCAGCAGCCAAGCGGGGGGAGTCACAGATACGCAGTATTTT. This translates into CASSQAGGVTDTQYF.

V is TRBV6-1 and J is TRBJ2-7; either TRBD1 or TRBD2 may fit D (5 bases each). The V gene's germline CDR1 is MNHNS and CDR2 SASEGT. The CDR3 has 14 amino acids. V was cut by 3 bases and J by 3 bases, with 12 bases left in between. The CDR3 reads CASSEGTVGYEQYF. The CDR3 region has the DNA TGTGCCAGCAGTGAGGGGACCGTCGGCTACGAGCAGTACTTC.

This clone came up once. The V call is TRBV9, the J call TRBJ2-1, with D hard to call. The CDR3 runs 12 residues. The germline V gene encodes CDR1 SGDLS and CDR2 YYNGEE. With 3 bases removed from V and 4 bases from J, the gap between germline ends came to 5 bases. For the CDR3, the DNA is TGTGCCAGCAGCGCCGGTTACAATGAGCAGTTCTTC. Amino acid sequence: CASSAGYNEQFF.

The J gene is TRBJ2-3, the V gene TRBV28, with TRBD2 matching 9 bases. The CDR3 is made up of 20 amino acids. V lost 5 bases, J lost 3 bases, and 21 bases stayed unmatched. Germline V gene data show CDR1 as MDHEN and CDR2 as SYDVKM. For the CDR3, the DNA is TGTGCCAGCAGTGAATACTCATGGGCTAGCGGGGCCCGAGGTACAGATACGCAGTATTTT. It codes for CASSEYSWASGARGTDTQYF.

With regard to this clone: Other DNA sequences in this specimen translate into the identical CDR3. The rearrangement links TRBV6-5 to TRBJ2-1; possibly TRBD2 for D (6 bases). Deletions cut 4 bases from V and 7 bases from J, with 8 bases between. CDR3 size: 12 residues. The germline gives CDR1 MNHEY, CDR2 SVGAGI. CDR3 sequence (DNA): TGTGCCAGCAGTTCGGGGAGGAATGAGCAGTTCTTC. Translated: CASSSGRNEQFF.